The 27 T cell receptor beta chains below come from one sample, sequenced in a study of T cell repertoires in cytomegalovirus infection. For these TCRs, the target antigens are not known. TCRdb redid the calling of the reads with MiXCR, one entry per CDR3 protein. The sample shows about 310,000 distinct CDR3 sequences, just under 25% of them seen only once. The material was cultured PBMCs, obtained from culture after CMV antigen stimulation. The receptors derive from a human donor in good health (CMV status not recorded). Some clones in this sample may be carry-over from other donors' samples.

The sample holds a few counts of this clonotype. This CDR3 is CASSWTGGQPQHF. CDR3 coding DNA: TGTGCCAGCAGTTGGACAGGTGGGCAGCCCCAGCATTTT. This sequence joins TRBV27 and TRBJ1-5; TRBD1 aligns across 7 bases. The junction had 4 bases not matched to a gene; V was cut back by 4 bases and J by 7 bases. Germline CDR1 MNHEY, CDR2 SMNVEV (reference sequence). This CDR3 is 13 amino acids long.

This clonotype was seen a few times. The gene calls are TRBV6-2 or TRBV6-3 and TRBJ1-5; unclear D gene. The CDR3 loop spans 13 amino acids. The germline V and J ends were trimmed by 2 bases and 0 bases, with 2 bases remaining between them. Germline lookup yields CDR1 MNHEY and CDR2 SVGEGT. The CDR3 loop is CASSYNSNQPQHF. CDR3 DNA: TGTGCCAGCAGTTACAATAGCAATCAGCCCCAGCATTTT.

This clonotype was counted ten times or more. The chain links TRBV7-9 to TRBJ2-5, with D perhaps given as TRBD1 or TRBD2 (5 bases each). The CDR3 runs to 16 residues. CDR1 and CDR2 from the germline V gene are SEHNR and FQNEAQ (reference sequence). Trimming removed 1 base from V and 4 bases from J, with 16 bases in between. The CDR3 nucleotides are TGTGCCAGCAGCTTAGGGGGGACCTTTCCCCGAGAGACCCAGTACTTC. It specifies CASSLGGTFPRETQYF. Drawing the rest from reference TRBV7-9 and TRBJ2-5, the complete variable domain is DTGVSQNPRHKITKRGQNVTFRCDPISEHNRLYWYRQTLGQGPEFLTYFQNEAQLEKSRLLSDRFSAERPKGSFSTLEIQRTEQGDSAMYLCASSLGGTFPRETQYFGPGTRLLVL.

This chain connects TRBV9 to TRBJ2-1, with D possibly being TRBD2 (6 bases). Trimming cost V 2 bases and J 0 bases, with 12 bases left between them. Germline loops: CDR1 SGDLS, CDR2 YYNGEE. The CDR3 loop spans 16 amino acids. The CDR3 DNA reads TGTGCCAGCAGCGTTAGACTAGGAAGCTCCTACAATGAGCAGTTCTTC. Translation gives CASSVRLGSSYNEQFF.

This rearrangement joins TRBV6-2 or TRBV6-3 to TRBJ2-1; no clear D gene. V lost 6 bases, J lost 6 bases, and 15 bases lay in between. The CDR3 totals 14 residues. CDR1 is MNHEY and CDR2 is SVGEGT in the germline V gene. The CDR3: CASSFPGPVNEQFF. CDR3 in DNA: TGTGCCAGCAGCTTTCCCGGACCGGTCAATGAGCAGTTCTTC.

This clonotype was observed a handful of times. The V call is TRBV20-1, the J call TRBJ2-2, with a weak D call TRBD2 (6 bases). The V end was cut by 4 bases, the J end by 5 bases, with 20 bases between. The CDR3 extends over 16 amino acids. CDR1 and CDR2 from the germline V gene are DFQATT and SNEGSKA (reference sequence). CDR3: CSAKLWTPGETGELFF. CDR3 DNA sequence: TGCAGTGCTAAACTTTGGACTCCGGGGGAGACCGGGGAGCTGTTTTTT.

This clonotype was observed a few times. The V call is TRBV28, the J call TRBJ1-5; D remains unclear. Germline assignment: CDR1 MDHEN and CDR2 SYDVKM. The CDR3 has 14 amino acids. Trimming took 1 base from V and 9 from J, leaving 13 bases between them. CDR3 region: CASSLFGSGGPQHF. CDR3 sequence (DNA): TGTGCCAGCAGTTTATTCGGATCAGGAGGGCCCCAGCATTTT.

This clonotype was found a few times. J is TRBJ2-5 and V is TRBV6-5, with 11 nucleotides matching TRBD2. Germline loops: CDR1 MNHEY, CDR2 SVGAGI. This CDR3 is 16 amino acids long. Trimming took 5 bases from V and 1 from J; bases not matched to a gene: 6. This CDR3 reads CASSPPGLAGQETQYF. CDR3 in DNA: TGTGCCAGCAGTCCCCCTGGACTAGCGGGCCAAGAGACCCAGTACTTC.

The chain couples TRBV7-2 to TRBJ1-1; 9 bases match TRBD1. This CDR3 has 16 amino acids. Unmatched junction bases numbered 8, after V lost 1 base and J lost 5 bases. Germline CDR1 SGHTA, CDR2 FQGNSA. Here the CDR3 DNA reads TGTGCCAGCAGCTTAGGGCCGACAGGGGGGGAGACTGAAGCTTTCTTT. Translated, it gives CASSLGPTGGETEAFF.

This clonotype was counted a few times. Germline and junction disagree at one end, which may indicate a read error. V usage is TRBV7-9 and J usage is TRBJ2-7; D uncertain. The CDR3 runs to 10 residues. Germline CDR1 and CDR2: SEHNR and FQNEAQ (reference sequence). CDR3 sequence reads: CASSSPGIVF. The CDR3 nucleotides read TGTGCCAGCAGCTCACCAGGAATTGTGTTC. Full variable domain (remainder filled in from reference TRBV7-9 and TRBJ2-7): DTGVSQNPRHKITKRGQNVTFRCDPISEHNRLYWYRQTLGQGPEFLTYFQNEAQLEKSRLLSDRFSAERPKGSFSTLEIQRTEQGDSAMYLCASSSPGIVFGPGTRLTVT.

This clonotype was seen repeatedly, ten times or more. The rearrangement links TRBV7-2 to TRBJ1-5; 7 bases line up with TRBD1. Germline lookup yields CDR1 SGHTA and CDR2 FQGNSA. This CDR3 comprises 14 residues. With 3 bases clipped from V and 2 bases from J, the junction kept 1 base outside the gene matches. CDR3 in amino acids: CASSFGQGNQPQHF. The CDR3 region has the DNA TGTGCCAGCAGCTTTGGACAGGGCAATCAGCCCCAGCATTTT.

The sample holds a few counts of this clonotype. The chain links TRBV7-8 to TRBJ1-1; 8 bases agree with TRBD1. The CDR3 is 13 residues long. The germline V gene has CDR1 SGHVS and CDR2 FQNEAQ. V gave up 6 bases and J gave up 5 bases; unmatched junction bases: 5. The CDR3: CASRWTGRTEAFF. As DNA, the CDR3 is TGTGCCAGCAGGTGGACAGGGAGAACTGAAGCTTTCTTT.

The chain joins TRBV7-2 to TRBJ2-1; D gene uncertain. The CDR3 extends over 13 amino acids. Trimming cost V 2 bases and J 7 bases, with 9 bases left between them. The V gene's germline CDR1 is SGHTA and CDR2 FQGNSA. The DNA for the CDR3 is TGTGCCAGCAGCTTAAATACTGTAAATGAGCAGTTCTTC. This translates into CASSLNTVNEQFF.

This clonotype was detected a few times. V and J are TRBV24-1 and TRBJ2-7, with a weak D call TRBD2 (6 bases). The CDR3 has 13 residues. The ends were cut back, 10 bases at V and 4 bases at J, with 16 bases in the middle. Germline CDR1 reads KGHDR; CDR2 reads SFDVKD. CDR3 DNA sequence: TGTGCCACTAATCCAGTAGGGAGGTACGAGCAGTACGTC. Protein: CATNPVGRYEQYV.

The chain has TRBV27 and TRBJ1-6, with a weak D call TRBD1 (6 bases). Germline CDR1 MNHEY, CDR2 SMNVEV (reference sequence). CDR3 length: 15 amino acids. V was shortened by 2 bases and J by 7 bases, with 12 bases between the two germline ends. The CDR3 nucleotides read TGTGCCAGCAGTTTAAACAGGGCCAAAAATTCACCCCTCCACTTT. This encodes CASSLNRAKNSPLHF.

CDR3 amino acids: CASSPVGGSYEQYV. As DNA, the CDR3 is TGTGCCAGCAGCCCAGTCGGGGGCAGTTACGAGCAGTACGTC. The rearrangement joins TRBV7-2 to TRBJ2-7; the D gene could be TRBD1 or TRBD2 (6 bases each). V shed 5 bases and J shed 4 bases, with 15 bases lying between them. There are 14 residues in the CDR3. The germline CDR1 and CDR2 sequences are SGHTA and FQGNSA.

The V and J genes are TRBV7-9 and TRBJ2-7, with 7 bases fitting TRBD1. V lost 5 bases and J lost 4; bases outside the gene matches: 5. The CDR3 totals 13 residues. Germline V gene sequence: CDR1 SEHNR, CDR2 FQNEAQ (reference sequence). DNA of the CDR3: TGTGCCAGCAGCGTGGGACAGCGTTACGAGCAGTACTTC. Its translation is CASSVGQRYEQYF.

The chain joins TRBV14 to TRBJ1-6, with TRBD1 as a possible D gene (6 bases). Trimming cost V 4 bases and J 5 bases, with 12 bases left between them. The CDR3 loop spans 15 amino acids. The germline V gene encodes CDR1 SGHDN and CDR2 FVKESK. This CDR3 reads CASSRITGNNSPLHF. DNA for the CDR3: TGTGCCAGCAGCCGCATAACAGGGAATAATTCACCCCTCCACTTT.

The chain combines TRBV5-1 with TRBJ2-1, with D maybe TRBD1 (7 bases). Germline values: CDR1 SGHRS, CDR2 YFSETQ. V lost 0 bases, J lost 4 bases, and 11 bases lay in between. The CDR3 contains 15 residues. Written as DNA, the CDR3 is TGCGCCAGCAGCTTGGGCGGGACAGTATACAATGAGCAGTTCTTC. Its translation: CASSLGGTVYNEQFF.

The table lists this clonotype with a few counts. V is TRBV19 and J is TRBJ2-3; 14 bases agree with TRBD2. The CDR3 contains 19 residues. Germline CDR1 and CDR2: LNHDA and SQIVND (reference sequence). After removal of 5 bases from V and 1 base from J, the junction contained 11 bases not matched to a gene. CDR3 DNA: TGTGCCAGTAGTTACCCCGGGACTAGCGGGAGATTGGGCACAGATACGCAGTATTTT. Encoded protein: CASSYPGTSGRLGTDTQYF. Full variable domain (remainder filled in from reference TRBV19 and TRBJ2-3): DGGITQSPKYLFRKEGQNVTLSCEQNLNHDAMYWYRQDPGQGLRLIYYSQIVNDFQKGDIAEGYSVSREKKESFPLTVTSAQKNPTAFYLCASSYPGTSGRLGTDTQYFGPGTRLTVL.

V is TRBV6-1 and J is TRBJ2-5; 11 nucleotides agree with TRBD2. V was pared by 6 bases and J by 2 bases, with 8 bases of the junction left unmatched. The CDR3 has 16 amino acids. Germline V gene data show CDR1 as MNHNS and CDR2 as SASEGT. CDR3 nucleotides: TGTGCCAGCAGCGGGAGACTAGCGGGGAAGCAAGAGACCCAGTACTTC. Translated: CASSGRLAGKQETQYF.

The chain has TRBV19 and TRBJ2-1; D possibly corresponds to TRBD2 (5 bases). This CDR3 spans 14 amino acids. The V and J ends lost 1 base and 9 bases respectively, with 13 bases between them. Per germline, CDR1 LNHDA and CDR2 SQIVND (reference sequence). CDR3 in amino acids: CASSIVAEGSEQFF. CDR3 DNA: TGTGCCAGTAGTATAGTGGCAGAAGGGAGTGAGCAGTTCTTC.

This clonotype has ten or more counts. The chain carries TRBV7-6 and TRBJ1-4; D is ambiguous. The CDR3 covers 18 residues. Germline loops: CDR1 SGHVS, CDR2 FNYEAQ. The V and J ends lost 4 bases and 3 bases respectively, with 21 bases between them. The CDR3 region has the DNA TGTGCCAGCAGCTCAACGGCGAGGCGGGGAGAATCTAATGAAAAACTGTTTTTT. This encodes CASSSTARRGESNEKLFF.

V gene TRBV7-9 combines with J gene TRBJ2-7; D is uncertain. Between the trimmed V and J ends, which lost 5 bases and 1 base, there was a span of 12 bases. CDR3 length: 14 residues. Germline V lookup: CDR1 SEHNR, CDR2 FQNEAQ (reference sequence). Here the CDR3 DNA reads TGTGCCAGCAGCCACTCTGGGGTTTCCTACGAGCAGTACTTC. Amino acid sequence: CASSHSGVSYEQYF.

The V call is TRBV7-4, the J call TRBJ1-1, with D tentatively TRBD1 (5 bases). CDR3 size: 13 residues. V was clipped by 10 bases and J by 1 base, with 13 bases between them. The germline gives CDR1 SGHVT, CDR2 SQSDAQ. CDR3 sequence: CATTWGSNTEAFF. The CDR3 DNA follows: TGTGCCACCACGTGGGGGTCGAACACTGAAGCTTTCTTT.

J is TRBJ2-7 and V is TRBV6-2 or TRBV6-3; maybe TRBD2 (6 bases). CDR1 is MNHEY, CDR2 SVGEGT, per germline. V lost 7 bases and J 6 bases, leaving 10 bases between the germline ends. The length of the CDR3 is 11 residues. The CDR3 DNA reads TGTGCCAGCATGGTGCGGGGCGAGCAGTACTTC. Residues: CASMVRGEQYF.

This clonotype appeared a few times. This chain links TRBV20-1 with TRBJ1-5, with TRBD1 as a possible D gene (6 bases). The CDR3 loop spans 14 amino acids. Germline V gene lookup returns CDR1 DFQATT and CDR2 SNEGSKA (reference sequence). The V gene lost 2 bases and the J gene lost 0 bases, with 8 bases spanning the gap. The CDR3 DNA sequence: TGCAGTGCTAGACTCAGGGGTAGCAATCAGCCCCAGCATTTT. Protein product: CSARLRGSNQPQHF.